These 31 T cell receptor beta chains came from one sample sequenced in a study of blood T cells in healthy people across ages. Together with a sample-barcoded 5' primer, a J-beta primer mix was included in a second PCR lasting roughly 6 to 12 cycles. TCRdb used MiXCR to reprocess the 5' RACE reads, holding one entry per CDR3 protein. The sample consists of some 560,000 distinct CDR3 sequences, about 27% of them appearing once. These data were also filed under a second study, of T cells of mothers and their children.

Sequences were obtained from blood. All receptors derive from a boy between 2 and 10 years old in good health.

The V call is TRBV20-1, the J call TRBJ2-5, with TRBD2 identical over 9 bases. The germline gives CDR1 DFQATT, CDR2 SNEGSKA (reference sequence). This CDR3 comprises 19 residues. V was pared by 6 bases and J by 5 bases, with 25 bases of the junction left unmatched. This chain's CDR3 is CSAERAIVAGGPSGETQYF. The DNA of the CDR3 is TGCAGTGCGGAGAGGGCAATAGTGGCGGGGGGGCCCTCTGGGGAGACCCAGTACTTC.

The V call is TRBV7-2, the J call TRBJ2-5; D remains unclear. Germline V gene data show CDR1 as SGHTA and CDR2 as FQGNSA. Trimming pared 1 base from V and 4 bases from J, leaving 16 bases between. The length of the CDR3 is 16 residues. The chain's CDR3 is CASSLESWPRGETQYF. In DNA, the CDR3 is TGTGCCAGCAGCTTAGAATCCTGGCCTAGAGGAGAGACCCAGTACTTC. Supplemented by reference TRBV7-2 and TRBJ2-5, the full variable domain reads GAGVSQSPSNKVTEKGKDVELRCDPISGHTALYWYRQSLGQGLEFLIYFQGNSAPDKSGLPSDRFSAERTGGSVSTLTIQRTQQEDSAVYLCASSLESWPRGETQYFGPGTRLLVL.

At least ten counts were recorded for this clonotype. The J gene is TRBJ2-7, the V gene TRBV12-5; D is unclear. The germline CDR1 and CDR2 sequences are LGHNT and FRNRAP. V was pared by 0 bases and J by 2 bases, with 2 bases between. CDR3 length: 12 residues. The CDR3 reads CASGLVPYEQYF. DNA of the CDR3: TGTGCTAGTGGTTTGGTTCCCTACGAGCAGTACTTC.

The chain carries TRBV20-1 and TRBJ2-7; D perhaps matches TRBD2 (5 bases). The CDR3 totals 10 residues. Germline V gives CDR1 DFQATT, CDR2 SNEGSKA (reference sequence). With 6 bases removed from V and 3 bases from J, the gap between germline ends came to 6 bases. CDR3: CSARGYEQYF. The CDR3 DNA follows: TGCAGTGCCCGGGGCTACGAGCAGTACTTC.

This sequence joins TRBV19 and TRBJ1-1; TRBD1 might be the D (5 bases). Trimming left V 6 bases short and J 1 base short, with 12 bases between. The V gene's germline CDR1 is LNHDA and CDR2 SQIVND (reference sequence). The CDR3 spans 14 residues. The CDR3 spells CASRWGRENTEAFF. The CDR3 nucleotides read TGTGCCAGTAGATGGGGCAGGGAGAACACTGAAGCTTTCTTT. Looking up the rest from reference TRBV19 and TRBJ1-1 gives the full variable domain: DGGITQSPKYLFRKEGQNVTLSCEQNLNHDAMYWYRQDPGQGLRLIYYSQIVNDFQKGDIAEGYSVSREKKESFPLTVTSAQKNPTAFYLCASRWGRENTEAFFGQGTRLTVV.

This clonotype showed up just a few times. This may arise from a read error, as a much more abundant clone is one base away. The chain recombines TRBV6-2 or TRBV6-3 with TRBJ2-7, with D uncertain. Germline assignment: CDR1 MNHEY and CDR2 SVGEGT. V lost 6 bases to trimming and J lost 2 bases, with 5 bases between them. This CDR3 is built from 11 residues. CDR3 residues: CASSHTYEQYF. DNA for the CDR3: TGTGCCAGCAGCCACACCTACGAGCAGTACTTC.

This clonotype was detected only a few times. The CDR3 coding sequence is TGTGCCAGCAGTGACCGGGACAGGGGAGGGAGCTATGGCTACACCTTC. This codes for CASSDRDRGGSYGYTF. The J gene is TRBJ1-2, the V gene TRBV2, with 10 bases identical to TRBD1. CDR1 SNHLY and CDR2 FYNNEI come from the germline V gene. J gave up 4 bases and V 3 bases, and 8 bases lay outside the gene matches. CDR3 length: 16 residues.

The rearrangement links TRBV10-3 to TRBJ2-1; 8 positions agree with TRBD1. The CDR3 has 16 residues. Germline V gene sequence: CDR1 ENHRY, CDR2 SYGVKD. V dropped 8 bases and J dropped 5; count of bases not matched to a gene: 14. CDR3 nucleotide sequence: TGTGCCATCGGAGGTCGAACAGGGGGTGTCCACAATGAGCAGTTCTTC. Its translation is CAIGGRTGGVHNEQFF.

V and J are TRBV14 and TRBJ2-1; 12 positions match TRBD2. Germline V gene data show CDR1 as SGHDN and CDR2 as FVKESK. The V and J ends lost 2 bases and 7 bases, in that order; junction bases with no gene match: 0. The CDR3 length is 14 residues. The DNA of the CDR3 is TGTGCCAGCAGCCAACTAGCGGGAGGGAATGAGCAGTTCTTC. Translating it yields CASSQLAGGNEQFF.

This clonotype was found once. This sequence joins TRBV6-6 and TRBJ2-2; TRBD1 matches 8 bases. CDR3 length: 16 amino acids. V shed 5 bases, J shed 4 bases, and the junction held 9 bases outside the gene matches. Germline CDR1 is MNHNY and CDR2 is SVGAGI (reference sequence). The CDR3 sequence: CASSPPDRGSTGELFF. Here the CDR3 DNA reads TGTGCCAGCAGTCCACCCGACAGGGGAAGCACCGGGGAGCTGTTTTTT.

This sequence joins TRBV12-3 or TRBV12-4 and TRBJ1-5, with D possibly being TRBD1 (5 bases). The CDR3 runs 9 residues. The germline V and J ends were trimmed by 10 bases and 9 bases, with 7 bases remaining between them. The CDR3 sequence is CATQGPQHF. CDR3 in DNA: TGTGCCACCCAGGGGCCCCAGCATTTT.

This clonotype appeared many times. The genes are TRBV6-1 and TRBJ2-5, with D hard to call. CDR1 is MNHNS and CDR2 is SASEGT in the germline V gene. Trimming left V 5 bases short and J 5 bases short, with 15 bases between. This CDR3 has 14 residues. The CDR3 nucleotides read TGTGCCAGCAGTACGGGCCTATACCCGGAGACCCAGTACTTC. This gives the protein CASSTGLYPETQYF.

This clonotype has just a few counts. CDR3 nucleotides: TGTGCCAGCAGTGAACCCGCAGGGGGAAATTCACCCCTCCACTTT. This encodes CASSEPAGGNSPLHF. This sequence joins TRBV2 and TRBJ1-6, with TRBD1 identical over 7 bases. The CDR3 sequence is 15 residues long. Unmatched junction bases numbered 5, after V lost 2 bases and J lost 7 bases. The germline V gene has CDR1 SNHLY and CDR2 FYNNEI.

V is TRBV7-2 and J is TRBJ2-1, with 9 bases fitting TRBD1. Germline V gene lookup returns CDR1 SGHTA and CDR2 FQGNSA. Trimming at V came to 4 bases and at J to 10 bases, leaving 14 bases not matched to a gene. The CDR3 is 16 residues long. The CDR3 loop is CASSYATGTGSGEQFF. The CDR3 region has the DNA TGTGCCAGCAGCTACGCCACCGGGACAGGGTCCGGGGAGCAGTTCTTC.

The chain joins TRBV20-1 to TRBJ2-3, with D tentatively TRBD1 (6 bases). V shed 3 bases and J shed 1 base, with 11 bases lying between them. Germline CDR1 and CDR2: DFQATT and SNEGSKA (reference sequence). The CDR3 runs to 14 residues. The CDR3 reads CSASGGSGTDTQYF. The CDR3 DNA is TGCAGTGCTAGTGGGGGCTCGGGCACAGATACGCAGTATTTT.

A few counts support this clonotype. The rearrangement links TRBV21-1 to TRBJ1-4. TRBV21-1 is listed as a pseudogene. The CDR3 has 13 residues. The CDR3 protein is CATPVGTNEKLFF. The CDR3 DNA reads as TGTGCCACCCCGGTTGGGACTAATGAAAAACTGTTTTTT.

The chain uses TRBV14 and TRBJ2-1; D gene unclear. The germline gives CDR1 SGHDN, CDR2 FVKESK. The ends were cut back, 1 base at V and 9 bases at J, with 7 bases in the middle. The CDR3 is 12 amino acids. The CDR3 reads CASSQVGFEQFF. The CDR3 DNA is TGTGCCAGCAGCCAAGTGGGATTTGAGCAGTTCTTC. Full variable domain (rest looked up from reference TRBV14 and TRBJ2-1): EAGVTQFPSHSVIEKGQTVTLRCDPISGHDNLYWYRRVMGKEIKFLLHFVKESKQDESGMPNNRFLAERTGGTYSTLKVQPAELEDSGVYFCASSQVGFEQFFGPGTRLTVL.

This clonotype was counted between two and nine times. At one end, the junction sequence differs from germline, possibly due to a read error. V usage is TRBV5-1 and J usage is TRBJ2-1; D possibly uses TRBD1 or TRBD2 (5 bases each). There are 13 residues in the CDR3. CDR1 and CDR2 from the germline V gene are SGHRS and YFSETQ. CDR3: CASSLGGANEQFF. CDR3 coding DNA: TGTGCCAGCAGCCTTGGGGGTGCCAATGAGCAGTTCTTC.

The sample holds a few counts of this clonotype. V and J are TRBV9 and TRBJ1-2; D may be TRBD1 (5 bases). V lost 3 bases and J 4 bases, leaving 13 bases between the germline ends. Per the germline V gene, CDR1 is SGDLS and CDR2 is YYNGEE. The CDR3 sequence is 14 residues long. The CDR3 here is CASSARDGAYGYTF. The CDR3, as DNA: TGTGCCAGCAGCGCCCGAGATGGGGCCTATGGCTACACCTTC.

CDR3 in DNA: TGCGCCAGCAGCTTGAATGAGGGCTCGGGATATGGCTACACCTTC. This encodes CASSLNEGSGYGYTF. J is TRBJ1-2 and V is TRBV5-1; D is uncertain. Trimming shortened V by 1 base and J by 5 bases, and 15 bases separated the two germline ends. This CDR3 comprises 15 residues. Germline V lookup: CDR1 SGHRS, CDR2 YFSETQ.

The chain recombines TRBV12-3 or TRBV12-4 with TRBJ1-4; D uncertain. This CDR3 has 14 residues. V was shortened by 3 bases and J by 7 bases, with 12 bases between the two germline ends. CDR3 DNA sequence: TGTGCCAGCAGTTTGGCCCGATGGGGTGAAAAACTGTTTTTT. Protein sequence: CASSLARWGEKLFF.

The count of this clonotype is one. This chain connects TRBV10-3 to TRBJ2-7, with D perhaps TRBD1 (5 bases). The J call may be wrong; the DNA end is better matched by TRBJ2-1. Germline CDR1 reads ENHRY; CDR2 reads SYGVKD. This CDR3 comprises 11 residues. CDR3 in amino acids: CATYTGNEQFF. CDR3 in DNA: TGTGCCACTTATACAGGCAATGAGCAGTTCTTC.

This clonotype was recorded a few times. The chain combines TRBV12-3 or TRBV12-4 with TRBJ1-5; possible D gene TRBD1, 5 bases. This CDR3 region has 14 residues. The V gene lost 3 bases and the J gene lost 6 bases, with 12 bases spanning the gap. The CDR3 reads CASSFGGGAQPQHF. The CDR3 nucleotides read TGTGCCAGCAGTTTCGGAGGTGGGGCTCAGCCCCAGCATTTT.

This clonotype was observed a handful of times. The genes are TRBV20-1 and TRBJ1-2, with 9 bases lining up with TRBD1. The ends lost 6 bases at V and 8 bases at J; junction bases unmatched: 10. The CDR3 length is 13 residues. CDR1 DFQATT and CDR2 SNEGSKA come from the germline V gene (reference sequence). The CDR3 loop reads CSAPLQGARGYTF. The CDR3 DNA is TGCAGTGCCCCGCTACAGGGGGCACGAGGCTACACCTTC.

Many counts were recorded for this clonotype. The chain links TRBV5-1 to TRBJ2-1, with 8 bases identical to TRBD1. V lost 0 bases and J lost 2; bases outside the gene matches: 7. The CDR3 contains 17 residues. CDR1 SGHRS and CDR2 YFSETQ come from the germline V gene. DNA of the CDR3: TGCGCCAGCAGCTTGGGCTTGGGGACAGGCCCCTACAATGAGCAGTTCTTC. Translation: CASSLGLGTGPYNEQFF.

This chain uses TRBV7-9 with TRBJ2-3; D is uncertain. Looked up from germline, CDR1 is SEHNR and CDR2 is FQNEAQ (reference sequence). V was pared by 5 bases and J by 0 bases, with 15 bases between. There are 16 residues in the CDR3. DNA for the CDR3: TGTGCCAGCAGCCGCTTCGACTCCTCTAGCACAGATACGCAGTATTTT. Translated, it gives CASSRFDSSSTDTQYF.

This clonotype was picked up many times. The rearrangement joins TRBV18 to TRBJ2-3; D uncertain. The germline V gene has CDR1 KGHSH and CDR2 LQKENI. Trimming removed 3 bases at V and 6 bases at J, with 7 bases between. This CDR3 comprises 12 residues. This CDR3 reads CASSPSPDTQYF. The DNA for the CDR3 is TGTGCCAGCTCACCGTCCCCGGATACGCAGTATTTT.

This clonotype was seen only a few times. The rearrangement links TRBV6-6 to TRBJ2-5; either TRBD1 or TRBD2 may supply D (5 bases each). The assigned J gene may be wrong: the sequence end matches TRBJ2-7 better. Germline values: CDR1 MNHNY, CDR2 SVGAGI (reference sequence). CDR3 size: 15 residues. CDR3 sequence: CASSGQGVEFYEQYF. CDR3 nucleotides: TGTGCCAGCAGTGGCCAGGGAGTCGAATTCTACGAGCAGTACTTC.

This chain links TRBV18 with TRBJ2-7; TRBD1 might be the D (5 bases). The CDR3 consists of 14 residues. The germline V gene encodes CDR1 KGHSH and CDR2 LQKENI. Trimming stripped 5 bases from V and 0 bases from J, with 11 bases between. The CDR3 DNA is TGTGCCAGCTCAACCCTACAGGCCTCCTACGAGCAGTACTTC. This translates into CASSTLQASYEQYF.

This clonotype was counted only a few times. The V and J genes are TRBV6-6 and TRBJ1-2; 8 bases match TRBD1. The CDR3 totals 14 residues. Losses at the gene ends were 6 bases for V and 4 bases for J; bases not matched to a gene: 7. Germline CDR1 and CDR2: MNHNY and SVGAGI (reference sequence). In DNA, the CDR3 is TGTGCCAGCAGAGAGGCCGGGACAGGCTATGGCTACACCTTC. It is translated as CASREAGTGYGYTF.

This clonotype was recorded a few times. The rearrangement links TRBV7-2 to TRBJ2-5; 11 bases fit TRBD2. The closer fit of TRBJ2-1 to the DNA end suggests the J call may be wrong. The germline V gene encodes CDR1 SGHTA and CDR2 FQGNSA. The CDR3 loop spans 19 amino acids. This CDR3 is CASSLALAGEFELRNEQFF. The CDR3 coding sequence is TGTGCCAGCAGCTTAGCACTAGCGGGAGAATTCGAGTTGCGGAATGAGCAGTTCTTC.